One and the same sample provided the 23 T cell receptor beta chains below, sequenced in a study of cytomegalovirus exposure and HLA in healthy donors. PCR used 60 Vbeta primers and 13 Jbeta primers. Produced via immunoSEQ multiplex PCR; TCRdb's table is partial and in-frame only. This sample carries 120,000 to 150,000 clones, over 60% of them seen once, and the ten largest clones take less than 3.5%. Sample: PBMCs. The receptors were sampled from a woman aged 25 to 39 in good health and CMV-seropositive.

This chain joins TRBV9 and TRBJ2-3; D might be TRBD2 (6 bases). The CDR3 length is 15 residues. The germline CDR1 and CDR2 sequences are SGDLS and YYNGEE. Trimming pared 2 bases from V and 1 base from J, leaving 11 bases between. The CDR3 is CASSVLWGGTDTQYF. The CDR3 coding sequence is TGTGCCAGCAGCGTCCTGTGGGGGGGCACAGATACGCAGTATTTT.

This chain uses TRBV5-1 with TRBJ2-7; no clear D gene. V was clipped by 3 bases and J by 3 bases, with 10 bases between them. Per the germline V gene, CDR1 is SGHRS and CDR2 is YFSETQ. The CDR3 extends over 13 amino acids. CDR3 nucleotide sequence: TGCGCCAGCAGCTCCAAAACTTACTACGAGCAGTACTTC. This sequence encodes CASSSKTYYEQYF.

Written as DNA, the CDR3 is TGTGCCAGCAGCCCAGGCGCTCCGCCCCAGCATTTT. Translating gives CASSPGAPPQHF. The chain employs TRBV2 and TRBJ1-5; no clear D. CDR1 is SNHLY, CDR2 FYNNEI, per germline. The CDR3 contains 12 residues. Trimming took 6 bases from V and 9 from J, leaving 12 bases between them.

The V gene is TRBV29-1, the J gene TRBJ1-3, with D possibly matching TRBD1 (5 bases). Germline values: CDR1 SQVTM, CDR2 ANQGSEA. CDR3 length: 13 residues. With 7 bases removed from V and 3 bases from J, the gap between germline ends came to 13 bases. CDR3 in amino acids: CSGMGRGGNTIYF. Here the CDR3 DNA reads TGCAGCGGGATGGGGCGCGGTGGAAACACCATATATTTT.

The chain links TRBV2 to TRBJ1-1; tentatively, D is TRBD1 (5 bases). Looked up from germline, CDR1 is SNHLY and CDR2 is FYNNEI. Trimming removed 6 bases at V and 1 base at J, with 9 bases between. The CDR3 spans 13 residues. The CDR3 loop is CASRQGPNTEAFF. The CDR3 nucleotides read TGTGCCAGCAGGCAGGGCCCGAACACTGAAGCTTTCTTT.

The chain combines TRBV29-1 with TRBJ1-2; the match to TRBD1 covers 8 bases. With 5 bases clipped from V and 3 bases from J, the junction kept 2 bases outside the gene matches. Germline V gene sequence: CDR1 SQVTM, CDR2 ANQGSEA. This CDR3 has 12 residues. CDR3: CSVRGQDYGYTF. CDR3 bases: TGCAGCGTTAGGGGACAGGACTATGGCTACACCTTC.

This clone has just a few counts. The CDR3 DNA reads TGCGCCAGCAGCCAAGCTAATACCAGGGGCCAAGAGACCCAGTACTTC. As protein: CASSQANTRGQETQYF. The V call is TRBV4-1, the J call TRBJ2-5, with TRBD1 as a possible D gene (6 bases). Germline V gene data show CDR1 as MGHRA and CDR2 as YSYEKL. V gave up 1 base and J gave up 1 base, with 13 bases separating them. This CDR3 is 16 amino acids long.

With respect to this clone: Being one base from a much bigger clone, this may be a read error. This chain joins TRBV6-5 and TRBJ1-1, with a weak D call TRBD1 (5 bases). Trimming removed 5 bases from V and 4 bases from J, with 8 bases in between. CDR1 MNHEY and CDR2 SVGAGI come from the germline V gene. CDR3 length: 12 residues. The CDR3 loop reads CASSAGSTEAFF. CDR3 sequence (DNA): TGTGCCAGCAGTGCAGGGTCCACTGAAGCTTTCTTT.

CDR3 DNA sequence: TGTGCCAGCAGTTTCTCTAGGACAGGCTACAATGAGCAGTTCTTC. Amino acids: CASSFSRTGYNEQFF. The chain combines TRBV28 with TRBJ2-1, with TRBD1 matching 7 bases. V trimming: 3 bases; J trimming: 3 bases; junction bases outside the gene matches: 5. Per germline, CDR1 MDHEN and CDR2 SYDVKM. This CDR3 is built from 15 residues.

This clone was recorded a few times. The junction and the germline gene differ at one end; a read error may be behind it. The rearrangement uses TRBV7-7 and TRBJ2-1, with 7 bases fitting TRBD1. CDR3 length: 14 amino acids. CDR1 is SSHAT, CDR2 FNYEAQ, per germline (reference sequence). CDR3 sequence reads: CASSPRQGNNEQFF. DNA of the CDR3: TGTGCTAGCAGCCCCAGACAGGGTAACAATGAGCAGTTCTTC.

This chain joins TRBV13 and TRBJ1-1, with 10 bases matching TRBD1. Per germline, CDR1 PRHDT and CDR2 FYEKMQ (reference sequence). This CDR3 has 17 residues. V was clipped by 5 bases and J by 0 bases; unmatched bases: 9. CDR3 residues: CASSPPGTGAMNTEAFF. CDR3 nucleotides: TGTGCCAGCAGCCCCCCGGGGACAGGGGCTATGAACACTGAAGCTTTCTTT.

V is TRBV6-6 and J is TRBJ2-7; no reliable D call. Germline CDR1 is MNHNY and CDR2 is SVGAGI (reference sequence). CDR3 length equals 14 residues. Trimming cost V 4 bases and J 6 bases, with 16 bases left between them. The CDR3 DNA reads TGTGCCAGCAGTTTTGGAGTGCAATCCATCGAGCAGTACTTC. Its translation is CASSFGVQSIEQYF.

CDR3 bases: TGTGCCAGCGCTGGGAGGGACAGGGGTCAGCCCCAGCATTTT. Its translation: CASAGRDRGQPQHF. The V and J genes are TRBV7-9 and TRBJ1-5, with 10 bases matching TRBD1. There are 14 residues in the CDR3. Germline V gene sequence: CDR1 SEHNR, CDR2 FQNEAQ (reference sequence). Unmatched junction bases numbered 7, after V lost 8 bases and J lost 6 bases.

The CDR3 DNA reads as TGTGCCAGCTCCCCCACCAGAGGCGGGATAAGAGGGCACGAGCAGTACTTC. Translation gives CASSPTRGGIRGHEQYF. The chain employs TRBV2 and TRBJ2-7; perhaps TRBD2 as D (6 bases). CDR3 size: 17 residues. CDR1 is SNHLY, CDR2 FYNNEI, per germline. V lost 8 bases to trimming and J lost 5 bases, with 28 bases between them.

The rearrangement uses TRBV11-3 and TRBJ2-6; D is unclear. The V gene's germline CDR1 is SGHNT and CDR2 YENEEA. Deletions cut 1 base from V and 0 bases from J, with 7 bases between. The CDR3 length is 16 residues. CDR3 DNA sequence: TGTGCCAGCAGCTTAGTTGGGCTCTCTGGGGCCAACGTCCTGACTTTC. This codes for CASSLVGLSGANVLTF.

The rearrangement links TRBV7-2 to TRBJ2-7; D is possibly TRBD2 (5 bases). The CDR3 runs to 15 residues. Germline-derived CDR1 and CDR2 are SGHTA and FQGNSA. V dropped 4 bases and J dropped 2 bases, with 15 bases sitting between them. In DNA, the CDR3 is TGTGCCAGCAGCTCCTACGTGGGAGCCACCTACGAGCAGTACTTC. Translated, it gives CASSSYVGATYEQYF.

This clone was seen a few times. CDR3 region: CASSLRETGYNEQFF. The CDR3 DNA reads TGTGCCAGCAGCTTAAGGGAAACAGGATACAATGAGCAGTTCTTC. This rearrangement joins TRBV7-9 to TRBJ2-1; a weak D match, TRBD1 (5 bases). The CDR3 extends over 15 amino acids. The V end was cut by 2 bases, the J end by 4 bases, with 12 bases between. Germline assignment: CDR1 SEHNR and CDR2 FQNEAQ (reference sequence).

In DNA, the CDR3 is TGTGCCATCAGAGGACAGGGGTATGATCAGCCCCAGCATTTT. Its translation: CAIRGQGYDQPQHF. The chain uses TRBV10-3 and TRBJ1-5, with TRBD1 identical over 9 bases. The CDR3 is 14 residues long. The V gene end was trimmed by 6 bases and the J gene end by 5 bases; junction bases not matched to a gene: 5. Germline loops: CDR1 ENHRY, CDR2 SYGVKD.

The V gene is TRBV30, the J gene TRBJ1-2, with a tentative D call TRBD1 (5 bases). CDR1 GTSNPN and CDR2 SVGIG come from the germline V gene (reference sequence). The CDR3 runs to 13 residues. V lost 1 base to trimming and J lost 4 bases, with 10 bases between them. The CDR3 region is CAWSEGLIYGYTF. The CDR3 nucleotides are TGTGCCTGGAGTGAGGGACTTATCTATGGCTACACCTTC.

The rearrangement uses TRBV13 and TRBJ2-5, with 8 bases aligning to TRBD1. The ends lost 3 bases at V and 5 bases at J; junction bases unmatched: 5. The CDR3 consists of 14 residues. Germline V gene sequence: CDR1 PRHDT, CDR2 FYEKMQ (reference sequence). CDR3 sequence reads: CASSLQGAGETQYF. In nucleotides, the CDR3 is TGTGCCAGCAGCTTGCAGGGGGCGGGGGAGACCCAGTACTTC. Full variable domain (missing parts from reference TRBV13 and TRBJ2-5): AAGVIQSPRHLIKEKRETATLKCYPIPRHDTVYWYQQGPGQDPQFLISFYEKMQSDKGSIPDRFSAQQFSDYHSELNMSSLELGDSALYFCASSLQGAGETQYFGPGTRLLVL.

J is TRBJ1-1 and V is TRBV5-1, with no clear D. This CDR3 has 15 residues. Between the trimmed V and J ends, which lost 0 bases and 1 base, there was a span of 10 bases. The V gene's germline CDR1 is SGHRS and CDR2 YFSETQ. This chain's CDR3 is CASSLGGRTNTEAFF. The CDR3 DNA reads as TGCGCCAGCAGCTTGGGCGGCAGAACGAACACTGAAGCTTTCTTT.

This chain joins TRBV5-1 and TRBJ2-3; 11 bases agree with TRBD2. Trimming took 5 bases from V and 4 from J; bases not matched to a gene: 6. This CDR3 has 15 residues. CDR1 SGHRS and CDR2 YFSETQ come from the germline V gene. The CDR3, as DNA: TGCGCCAGCAGTTTTAGCGGGAGGGGTGCAGATACGCAGTATTTT. It encodes CASSFSGRGADTQYF.

V is TRBV7-6 and J is TRBJ2-7; 8 bases match TRBD2. CDR3 size: 14 residues. Germline CDR1 and CDR2: SGHVS and FNYEAQ. The V and J ends lost 5 bases and 4 bases, in that order; junction bases with no gene match: 7. The DNA for the CDR3 is TGTGCCAGCAGCCCGGGACTAGATTGGTACGAGCAGTACTTC. Amino acid sequence: CASSPGLDWYEQYF. Based on the CDR3 plus reference TRBV7-6 and TRBJ2-7, the full variable domain is GAGVSQSPRYKVTKRGQDVALRCDPISGHVSLYWYRQALGQGPEFLTYFNYEAQQDKSGLPNDRFSAERPEGSISTLTIQRTEQRDSAMYRCASSPGLDWYEQYFGPGTRLTVT.